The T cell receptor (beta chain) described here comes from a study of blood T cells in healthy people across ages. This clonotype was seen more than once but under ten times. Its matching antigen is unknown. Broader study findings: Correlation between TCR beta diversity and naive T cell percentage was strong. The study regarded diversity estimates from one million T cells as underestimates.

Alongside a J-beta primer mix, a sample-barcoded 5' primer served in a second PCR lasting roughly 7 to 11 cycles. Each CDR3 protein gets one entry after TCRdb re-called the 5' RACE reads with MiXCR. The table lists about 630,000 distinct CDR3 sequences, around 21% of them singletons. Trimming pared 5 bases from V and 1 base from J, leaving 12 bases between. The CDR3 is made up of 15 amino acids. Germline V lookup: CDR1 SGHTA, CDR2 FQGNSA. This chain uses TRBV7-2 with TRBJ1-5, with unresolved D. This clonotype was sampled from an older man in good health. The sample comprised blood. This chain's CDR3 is CASSLFVGSNQPQHF. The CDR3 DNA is TGTGCCAGCAGCCTCTTTGTGGGGAGCAATCAGCCCCAGCATTTT.